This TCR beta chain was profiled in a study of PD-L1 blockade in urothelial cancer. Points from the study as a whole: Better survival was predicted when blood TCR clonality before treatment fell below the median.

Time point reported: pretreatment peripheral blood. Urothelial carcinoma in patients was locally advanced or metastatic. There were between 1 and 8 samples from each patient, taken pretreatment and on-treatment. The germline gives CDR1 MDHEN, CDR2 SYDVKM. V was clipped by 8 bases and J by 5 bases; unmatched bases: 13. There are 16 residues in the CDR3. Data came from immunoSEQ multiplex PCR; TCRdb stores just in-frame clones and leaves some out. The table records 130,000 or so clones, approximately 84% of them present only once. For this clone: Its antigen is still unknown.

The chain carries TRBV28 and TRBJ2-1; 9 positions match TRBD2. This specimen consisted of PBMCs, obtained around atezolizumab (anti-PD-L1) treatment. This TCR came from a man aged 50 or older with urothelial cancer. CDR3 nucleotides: TGTGCCAGCGCCTCTGCGGGAGGGCCTTGGGACAATGAGCAGTTCTTC. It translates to CASASAGGPWDNEQFF.